The 17 T cell receptor beta chains below come from one sample, sequenced in a study of blood T cell repertoires in COVID-19. This table comes from immunoSEQ multiplex PCR, and its TCRdb copy is limited to in-frame clones, with some not included. In the table there are some 200,000 clones, roughly 75% of which are singletons. The material sequenced was peripheral blood. The source is a woman in her 70s with acute or convalescent COVID-19.

This chain uses TRBV6-2 or TRBV6-3 with TRBJ2-3; TRBD1 agrees at 9 bases. The V and J ends lost 6 bases and 3 bases, in that order; junction bases with no gene match: 7. CDR1 is MNHEY, CDR2 SVGEGT, per germline. This CDR3 contains 15 residues. The CDR3 bases are TGTGCCAGCAGCGATGGGACAGGGTGGACAGATACGCAGTATTTT. Amino acids: CASSDGTGWTDTQYF.

This clone was picked up a small number of times. This sequence joins TRBV7-2 and TRBJ1-3, with D maybe TRBD1 (6 bases). The V gene lost 4 bases and the J gene lost 1 base, with 8 bases spanning the gap. The CDR3 spans 14 residues. CDR1 is SGHTA, CDR2 FQGNSA, per germline. The CDR3 loop reads CASSSQGSGNTIYF. The CDR3 DNA reads as TGTGCCAGCAGCTCCCAGGGGTCTGGAAACACCATATATTTT. The complete variable domain, with remaining parts taken from reference TRBV7-2 and TRBJ1-3, reads GAGVSQSPSNKVTEKGKDVELRCDPISGHTALYWYRQSLGQGLEFLIYFQGNSAPDKSGLPSDRFSAERTGGSVSTLTIQRTQQEDSAVYLCASSSQGSGNTIYFGEGSWLTVV.

This chain joins TRBV28 and TRBJ2-5; 8 bases fit TRBD2. Trimming at V came to 3 bases and at J to 5 bases, leaving 8 bases not matched to a gene. CDR3 length: 15 amino acids. CDR1 and CDR2 from the germline V gene are MDHEN and SYDVKM. The CDR3 DNA reads TGTGCCAGCAGTTTCCAGCGGGAGTCCGGGGAGACCCAGTACTTC. This gives the protein CASSFQRESGETQYF.

The J gene is TRBJ1-2, the V gene TRBV30; 8 bases fit TRBD1. The CDR3 loop spans 14 amino acids. The V segment lost 5 bases and the J segment 2 bases; nucleotides outside the gene matches: 7. The germline V gene has CDR1 GTSNPN and CDR2 SVGIG (reference sequence). CDR3 residues: CAWGTDRVNYGYTF. As DNA, the CDR3 is TGTGCCTGGGGAACGGACAGGGTCAACTATGGCTACACCTTC.

The J gene is TRBJ2-1, the V gene TRBV11-3; 9 bases map to TRBD2. The CDR3 loop spans 16 amino acids. J lost 5 bases, V lost 5 bases, and 10 bases had no gene match. Germline CDR1 SGHNT, CDR2 YENEEA. CDR3 protein: CASSPGWLAGHNEQFF. The CDR3 coding sequence is TGTGCCAGCAGCCCCGGGTGGCTAGCGGGGCACAATGAGCAGTTCTTC.

The V call is TRBV15, the J call TRBJ1-5; a weak D match, TRBD1 (6 bases). Deletions cut 6 bases from V and 4 bases from J, with 25 bases between. This CDR3 is 18 amino acids long. The germline V gene has CDR1 LNHNV and CDR2 YYDKDF (reference sequence). In nucleotides, the CDR3 is TGTGCCACCAGTACCTCCGGGGGGGCGATAGCCTATAATCAGCCCCAGCATTTT. Protein: CATSTSGGAIAYNQPQHF.

This clone appeared many times. The chain couples TRBV4-2 to TRBJ2-1, with 11 bases identical to TRBD2. In germline, CDR1 is LGHNA, CDR2 YNFKEQ. The CDR3 consists of 15 residues. V lost 3 bases and J lost 5; bases outside the gene matches: 3. CDR3: CASSQGTSGNNEQFF. For the CDR3, the DNA is TGTGCCAGCAGCCAGGGGACTAGCGGAAACAATGAGCAGTTCTTC.

This clone was observed a handful of times. This chain uses TRBV7-2 with TRBJ2-1, with no clear D. This CDR3 contains 15 residues. Germline assignment: CDR1 SGHTA and CDR2 FQGNSA. With 1 base removed from V and 7 bases from J, the gap between germline ends came to 14 bases. The CDR3: CASSLVSLNGNEQFF. The CDR3 nucleotides read TGTGCCAGCAGCTTAGTGTCCCTGAACGGGAATGAGCAGTTCTTC.

V usage is TRBV11-2 and J usage is TRBJ2-5, with TRBD1 matching over 7 bases. J was trimmed by 1 base and V by 1 base; bases with no gene match: 3. Germline V gene lookup returns CDR1 SGHAT and CDR2 FQNNGV. The CDR3 has 15 residues. CDR3 sequence reads: CASSLGGTAQETQYF. The DNA of the CDR3 is TGTGCCAGCAGCTTAGGTGGGACAGCCCAAGAGACCCAGTACTTC.

This chain joins TRBV19 and TRBJ2-3; D gene unclear. Trimming removed 8 bases at V and 0 bases at J, with 12 bases between. Germline values: CDR1 LNHDA, CDR2 SQIVND (reference sequence). The CDR3 loop spans 14 amino acids. Written as DNA, the CDR3 is TGTGCCAGTGAAGGCGGTGCCAGCACAGATACGCAGTATTTT. As protein: CASEGGASTDTQYF.

The gene calls are TRBV28 and TRBJ2-1; 8 nucleotides match TRBD2. The germline gives CDR1 MDHEN, CDR2 SYDVKM. The length of the CDR3 is 17 residues. The V gene end was trimmed by 4 bases and the J gene end by 4 bases; junction bases not matched to a gene: 12. The CDR3 here is CASSSTIAGKTYNEQFF. The CDR3 nucleotides read TGTGCCAGCAGTTCTACTATAGCGGGAAAAACTTACAATGAGCAGTTCTTC.

V is TRBV9 and J is TRBJ2-2; D remains unclear. V lost 2 bases and J 0 bases, leaving 8 bases between the germline ends. Germline values: CDR1 SGDLS, CDR2 YYNGEE. The CDR3 spans 15 residues. The DNA of the CDR3 is TGTGCCAGCAGCGTGAATACAGCGAACACCGGGGAGCTGTTTTTT. This translates into CASSVNTANTGELFF.

In nucleotides, the CDR3 is TGTGCCAGCAGCGGCACGTCGAGGGCCAAAAACATTCAGTACTTC. It is translated as CASSGTSRAKNIQYF. This sequence joins TRBV28 and TRBJ2-4; D gene uncertain. This CDR3 is built from 15 residues. V was cut by 6 bases and J by 1 base, with 13 bases left in between. Looked up from germline, CDR1 is MDHEN and CDR2 is SYDVKM.

This clone was picked up a small number of times. The chain is built from TRBV5-1 and TRBJ2-2, with D possibly matching TRBD1 (6 bases). V shed 3 bases and J shed 0 bases, with 9 bases lying between them. The length of the CDR3 is 15 residues. The germline gives CDR1 SGHRS, CDR2 YFSETQ. The CDR3 nucleotides read TGCGCCAGCAGCTACAGGGCCTCGAACACCGGGGAGCTGTTTTTT. Encoded protein: CASSYRASNTGELFF.

The J gene is TRBJ2-1, the V gene TRBV5-5; 10 bases are a match to TRBD1. CDR3 length: 17 residues. Germline V gene lookup returns CDR1 SGHKS and CDR2 YYEKEE (reference sequence). J lost 3 bases, V lost 3 bases, and 9 bases had no gene match. The CDR3 reads CASSYDPGQGIYNEQFF. The CDR3 nucleotides are TGTGCCAGCAGCTATGACCCGGGACAGGGGATCTACAATGAGCAGTTCTTC.

This clone was detected only once. The chain links TRBV7-9 to TRBJ2-5; the match to TRBD1 covers 11 bases. V lost 5 bases to trimming and J lost 5 bases; unmatched junction nucleotides: 7. The CDR3 has 15 residues. Germline V gene data show CDR1 as SEHNR and CDR2 as FQNEAQ (reference sequence). The CDR3 loop reads CASSIGQGARETQYF. DNA of the CDR3: TGTGCCAGCAGCATCGGACAGGGGGCAAGGGAGACCCAGTACTTC.

A word on this clone: An end of the junction differs from the germline gene, which may be a read error. This chain connects TRBV7-7 to TRBJ1-4, with D possibly matching TRBD1 (6 bases). The CDR3 has 17 amino acids. CDR1 SSHAT and CDR2 FNYEAQ come from the germline V gene (reference sequence). The CDR3: CASSRDRHGGLNEKLFF. The DNA for the CDR3 is TGTGCTAGCAGCCGTGACAGGCATGGGGGCCTTAATGAAAAACTGTTTTTT.